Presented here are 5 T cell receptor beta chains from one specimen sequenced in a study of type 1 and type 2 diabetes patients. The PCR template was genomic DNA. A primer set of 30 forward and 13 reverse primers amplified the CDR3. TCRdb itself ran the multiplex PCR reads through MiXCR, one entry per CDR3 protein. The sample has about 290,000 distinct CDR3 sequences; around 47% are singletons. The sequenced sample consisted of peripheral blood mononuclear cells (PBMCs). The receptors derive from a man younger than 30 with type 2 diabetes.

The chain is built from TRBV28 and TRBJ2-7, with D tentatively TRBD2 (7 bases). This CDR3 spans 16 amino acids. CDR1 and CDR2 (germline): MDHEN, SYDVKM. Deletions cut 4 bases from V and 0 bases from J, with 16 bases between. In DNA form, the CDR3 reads TGTGCCAGCAGTTCCAGAGGGGGGGAACTCTCCTACGAGCAGTACTTC. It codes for CASSSRGGELSYEQYF.

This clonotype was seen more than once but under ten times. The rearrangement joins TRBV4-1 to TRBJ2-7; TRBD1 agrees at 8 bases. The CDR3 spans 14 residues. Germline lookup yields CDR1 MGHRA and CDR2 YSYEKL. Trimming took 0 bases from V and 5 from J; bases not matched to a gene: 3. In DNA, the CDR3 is TGCGCCAGCAGCCAAGACAGGGGGCAAAACGAGCAGTACTTC. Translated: CASSQDRGQNEQYF.

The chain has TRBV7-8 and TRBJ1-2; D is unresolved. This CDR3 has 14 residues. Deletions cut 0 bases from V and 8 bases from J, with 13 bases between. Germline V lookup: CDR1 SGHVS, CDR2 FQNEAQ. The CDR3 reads CASSLAQSGRGYTF. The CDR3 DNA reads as TGTGCCAGCAGCTTAGCGCAATCAGGAAGGGGCTACACCTTC.

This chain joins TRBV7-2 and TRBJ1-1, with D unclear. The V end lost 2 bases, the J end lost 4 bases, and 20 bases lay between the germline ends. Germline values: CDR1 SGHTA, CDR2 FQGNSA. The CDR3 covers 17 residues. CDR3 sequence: CASSLWYPPTLSTEAFF. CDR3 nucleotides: TGTGCCAGCAGCTTATGGTATCCGCCAACCTTAAGCACTGAAGCTTTCTTT. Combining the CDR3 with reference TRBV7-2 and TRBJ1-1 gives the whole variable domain GAGVSQSPSNKVTEKGKDVELRCDPISGHTALYWYRQSLGQGLEFLIYFQGNSAPDKSGLPSDRFSAERTGGSVSTLTIQRTQQEDSAVYLCASSLWYPPTLSTEAFFGQGTRLTVV.

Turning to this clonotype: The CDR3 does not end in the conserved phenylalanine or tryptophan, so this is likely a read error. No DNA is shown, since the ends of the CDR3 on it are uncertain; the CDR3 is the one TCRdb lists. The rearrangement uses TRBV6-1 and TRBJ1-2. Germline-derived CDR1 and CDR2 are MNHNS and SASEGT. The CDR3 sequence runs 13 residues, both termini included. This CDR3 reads CASSEANPTLRRI.